This T cell receptor (beta chain) came from a study of cytomegalovirus exposure and HLA in healthy donors. Vbeta (60) and Jbeta (13) primers were used in the PCR. Measured with immunoSEQ multiplex PCR; TCRdb has only the in-frame clones, and not every one. This sample carries about 88,000 clones, over 80% of them seen once, and the ten largest clones take 2% to 2.5%. The CDR3 runs to 13 residues. V lost 0 bases, J lost 7 bases, and 3 bases stayed unmatched. Germline V gives CDR1 SGHDT, CDR2 YYEEEE. Specimen: PBMCs. V usage is TRBV5-6 and J usage is TRBJ1-1; 7 positions agree with TRBD1. This TCR derives from a man aged 18 to 29 in good health and CMV-seronegative. The CDR3 nucleotides are TGTGCCAGCAGCTTGGACCAGGGGGATGAAGCTTTCTTT. It is translated as CASSLDQGDEAFF.